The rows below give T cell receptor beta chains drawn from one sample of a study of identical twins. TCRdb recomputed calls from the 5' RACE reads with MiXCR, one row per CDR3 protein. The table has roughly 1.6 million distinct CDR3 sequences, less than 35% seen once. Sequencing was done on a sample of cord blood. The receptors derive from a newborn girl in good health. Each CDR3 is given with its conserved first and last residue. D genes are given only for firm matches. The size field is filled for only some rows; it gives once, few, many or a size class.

cdr3_aa: CSAGTGSNQPQHF
cdr3_nt: TGCAGCGCTGGGACAGGGAGCAATCAGCCCCAGCATTTT
cdr3_length: 13
clone_size: few
j_call: TRBJ1-5
v_call: TRBV20-1
d_call: TRBD1

cdr3_aa: CASSSGYKGSTEAFF
cdr3_nt: TGTGCCAGCAGCTCCGGGTACAAGGGGAGCACTGAAGCTTTCTTT
cdr3_length: 15
clone_size: -
j_call: TRBJ1-1
v_call: TRBV7-6
d_call: -

cdr3_aa: CASSEFAGSSGYTF
cdr3_nt: TGTGCCAGCAGTGAATTCGCGGGTAGTAGTGGCTACACCTTC
cdr3_length: 14
clone_size: many
j_call: TRBJ1-2
v_call: TRBV25-1
d_call: -

cdr3_aa: CASSQERQEQFF
cdr3_nt: TGTGCCAGCAGCCAAGAACGGCAAGAGCAGTTCTTC
cdr3_length: 12
clone_size: -
j_call: TRBJ2-1
v_call: TRBV3-1
d_call: -

cdr3_aa: CASSLEHWTSDYEQYF
cdr3_nt: TGTGCCAGCAGCTTAGAGCACTGGACCAGCGACTACGAGCAGTACTTC
cdr3_length: 16
clone_size: -
j_call: TRBJ2-7
v_call: TRBV7-9
d_call: -

cdr3_aa: CSARVRRGANLEQYF
cdr3_nt: TGCAGTGCTAGAGTTCGGCGGGGGGCGAATCTCGAGCAGTACTTC
cdr3_length: 15
clone_size: -
j_call: TRBJ2-7
v_call: TRBV20-1
d_call: TRBD2

cdr3_aa: CASSQSQGGELFF
cdr3_nt: TGTGCCAGCAGCCAAAGTCAGGGCGGGGAGCTGTTTTTT
cdr3_length: 13
clone_size: once
j_call: TRBJ2-2
v_call: TRBV3-1
d_call: -

cdr3_aa: CSAEGLAVTYEQYF
cdr3_nt: TGCAGTGCAGAGGGACTAGCCGTAACCTACGAGCAGTACTTC
cdr3_length: 14
clone_size: few
j_call: TRBJ2-7
v_call: TRBV20-1
d_call: TRBD2

cdr3_aa: CASSLAGLGAVNNEQFF
cdr3_nt: TGCGCCAGCAGCTTGGCGGGGTTGGGGGCGGTCAACAATGAGCAGTTCTTC
cdr3_length: 17
clone_size: -
j_call: TRBJ2-1
v_call: TRBV5-1
d_call: -

cdr3_aa: CASSPLWRPYGYTF
cdr3_nt: TGTGCCAGCAGTCCCCTTTGGAGGCCGTATGGCTACACCTTC
cdr3_length: 14
clone_size: few
j_call: TRBJ1-2
v_call: TRBV7-9
d_call: -

cdr3_aa: CASSPANNEQFF
cdr3_nt: TGTGCCAGCAGCCCTGCAAACAATGAGCAGTTCTTC
cdr3_length: 12
clone_size: -
j_call: TRBJ2-1
v_call: TRBV3-1
d_call: -

cdr3_aa: CSAPPLYGYTF
cdr3_nt: TGCAGTGCACCCCCCCTCTATGGCTACACCTTC
cdr3_length: 11
clone_size: few
j_call: TRBJ1-2
v_call: TRBV20-1
d_call: -

cdr3_aa: CASSMWYSRTSGTDTQYF
cdr3_nt: TGTGCCAGTAGTATGTGGTATTCCAGGACTAGCGGCACAGATACGCAGTATTTT
cdr3_length: 18
clone_size: -
j_call: TRBJ2-3
v_call: TRBV19
d_call: TRBD2

cdr3_aa: CASIGFSYEQYF
cdr3_nt: TGTGCCAGCATCGGCTTTTCATACGAGCAGTACTTC
cdr3_length: 12
clone_size: many
j_call: TRBJ2-7
v_call: TRBV6-8
d_call: -

cdr3_aa: CASRPVGAQNIQYF
cdr3_nt: TGCGCCAGCAGACCAGTAGGGGCACAAAACATTCAGTACTTC
cdr3_length: 14
clone_size: many
j_call: TRBJ2-4
v_call: TRBV4-1
d_call: -

cdr3_aa: CASSLVHRGAIRGGSYEQYF
cdr3_nt: TGTGCCAGCAGTTTAGTCCATCGAGGCGCAATTAGGGGGGGGTCCTACGAGCAGTACTTC
cdr3_length: 20
clone_size: -
j_call: TRBJ2-7
v_call: TRBV12-3/TRBV12-4
d_call: -

cdr3_aa: CARSGRQVSGANVLTF
cdr3_nt: TGTGCCCGCAGCGGACGACAGGTGTCCGGGGCCAACGTCCTGACTTTC
cdr3_length: 16
clone_size: -
j_call: TRBJ2-6
v_call: TRBV7-2
d_call: -

cdr3_aa: CASSPTSGRAEETQYF
cdr3_nt: TGCGCCAGCAGCCCCACTAGCGGGAGGGCTGAAGAGACCCAGTACTTC
cdr3_length: 16
clone_size: few
j_call: TRBJ2-5
v_call: TRBV5-1
d_call: TRBD2

cdr3_aa: CASSLQRWDTEAFF
cdr3_nt: TGTGCCAGCAGTTTACAACGCTGGGACACTGAAGCTTTCTTT
cdr3_length: 14
clone_size: -
j_call: TRBJ1-1
v_call: TRBV28
d_call: -

cdr3_aa: CASRLTSSNEQFF
cdr3_nt: TGTGCCAGCAGGCTCACTAGCAGCAATGAGCAGTTCTTC
cdr3_length: 13
clone_size: -
j_call: TRBJ2-1
v_call: TRBV12-3/TRBV12-4
d_call: -

cdr3_aa: CASSVAFEGEQFF
cdr3_nt: TGTGCCAGCAGCGTAGCTTTCGAAGGAGAGCAGTTCTTC
cdr3_length: 13
clone_size: -
j_call: TRBJ2-1
v_call: TRBV9
d_call: -

cdr3_aa: CASSAERELNEQYF
cdr3_nt: TGTGCCAGCAGCGCCGAGCGGGAGCTCAACGAGCAGTACTTC
cdr3_length: 14
clone_size: -
j_call: TRBJ2-7
v_call: TRBV9
d_call: TRBD2

cdr3_aa: CASSLPGGPLFNEQFF
cdr3_nt: TGTGCCAGCAGTTTACCGGGAGGGCCTCTTTTTAATGAGCAGTTCTTC
cdr3_length: 16
clone_size: -
j_call: TRBJ2-1
v_call: TRBV27
d_call: TRBD2

cdr3_aa: CATSDSGTSGSWGDTQYF
cdr3_nt: TGTGCCACCAGTGATTCCGGGACTAGCGGGAGTTGGGGAGATACGCAGTATTTT
cdr3_length: 18
clone_size: few
j_call: TRBJ2-3
v_call: TRBV24-1
d_call: TRBD2

cdr3_aa: CASPGTGYQETQYF
cdr3_nt: TGTGCCAGCCCGGGTACAGGGTACCAAGAGACCCAGTACTTC
cdr3_length: 14
clone_size: -
j_call: TRBJ2-5
v_call: TRBV6-4
d_call: -

cdr3_aa: CASSINPSSDTQYF
cdr3_nt: TGTGCCAGCAGCATCAACCCCTCCTCAGATACGCAGTATTTT
cdr3_length: 14
clone_size: -
j_call: TRBJ2-3
v_call: TRBV28
d_call: -

cdr3_aa: CASSPTSGGFPHEQYF
cdr3_nt: TGTGCCAGCAGCCCGACTAGCGGCGGGTTCCCCCACGAGCAGTACTTC
cdr3_length: 16
clone_size: -
j_call: TRBJ2-7
v_call: TRBV11-2
d_call: TRBD2